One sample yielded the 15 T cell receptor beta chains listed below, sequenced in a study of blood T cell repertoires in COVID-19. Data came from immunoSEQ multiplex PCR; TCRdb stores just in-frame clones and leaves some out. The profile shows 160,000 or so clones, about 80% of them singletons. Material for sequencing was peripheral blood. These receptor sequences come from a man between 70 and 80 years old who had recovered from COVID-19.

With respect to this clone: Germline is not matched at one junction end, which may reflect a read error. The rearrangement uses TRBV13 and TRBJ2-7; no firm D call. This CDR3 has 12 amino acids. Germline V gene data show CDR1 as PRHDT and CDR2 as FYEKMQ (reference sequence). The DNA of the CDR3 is TGTGCCAGCAGCTTAACCTTAAAAGAGCGGTACTTC. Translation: CASSLTLKERYF.

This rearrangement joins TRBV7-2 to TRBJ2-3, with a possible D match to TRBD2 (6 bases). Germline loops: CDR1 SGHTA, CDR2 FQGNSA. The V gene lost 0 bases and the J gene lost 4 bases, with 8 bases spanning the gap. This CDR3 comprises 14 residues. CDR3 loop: CASSLAAGSDTQYF. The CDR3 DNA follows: TGTGCCAGCAGCTTAGCGGCGGGATCAGATACGCAGTATTTT.

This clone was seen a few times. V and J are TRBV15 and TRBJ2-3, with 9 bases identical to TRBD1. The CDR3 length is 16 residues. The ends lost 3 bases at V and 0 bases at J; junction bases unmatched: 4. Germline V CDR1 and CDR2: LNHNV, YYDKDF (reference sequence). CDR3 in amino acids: CATSRDRGASTDTQYF. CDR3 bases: TGTGCCACCAGCAGGGACAGGGGAGCTAGCACAGATACGCAGTATTTT.

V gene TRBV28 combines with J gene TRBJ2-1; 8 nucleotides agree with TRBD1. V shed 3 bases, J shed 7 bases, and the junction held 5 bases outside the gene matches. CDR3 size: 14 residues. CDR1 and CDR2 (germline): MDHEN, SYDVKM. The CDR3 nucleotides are TGTGCCAGCAGTTTGGACAGGGCGGGGAATGAGCAGTTCTTC. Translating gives CASSLDRAGNEQFF.

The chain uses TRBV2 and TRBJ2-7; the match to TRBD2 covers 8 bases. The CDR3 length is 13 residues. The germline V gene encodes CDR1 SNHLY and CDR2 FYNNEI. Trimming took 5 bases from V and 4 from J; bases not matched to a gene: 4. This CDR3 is CASSSRGGYEQYF. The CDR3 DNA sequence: TGTGCCAGCAGTTCCCGGGGGGGTTACGAGCAGTACTTC.

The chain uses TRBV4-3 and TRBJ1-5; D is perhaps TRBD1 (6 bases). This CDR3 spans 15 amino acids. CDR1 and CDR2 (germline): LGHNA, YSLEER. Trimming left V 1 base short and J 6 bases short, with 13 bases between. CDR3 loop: CASSQVVGGLQPQHF. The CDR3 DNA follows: TGCGCCAGCAGCCAAGTCGTGGGGGGGCTTCAGCCCCAGCATTTT.

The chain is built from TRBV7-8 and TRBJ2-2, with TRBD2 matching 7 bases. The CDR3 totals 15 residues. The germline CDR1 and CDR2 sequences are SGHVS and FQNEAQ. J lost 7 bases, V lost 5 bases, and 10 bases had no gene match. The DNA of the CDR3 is TGTGCCAGCAGCCCCCGACGGGGGGTTGGCGGGGAGCTGTTTTTT. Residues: CASSPRRGVGGELFF.

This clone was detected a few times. The CDR3 DNA reads TGTGCCAGTAGTACTTGGATACTAGCGGGAGCAGATACGCAGTATTTT. It translates to CASSTWILAGADTQYF. The chain couples TRBV19 to TRBJ2-3; 11 bases are a match to TRBD2. This CDR3 spans 16 amino acids. V lost 4 bases and J lost 4; bases outside the gene matches: 7. Germline V gives CDR1 LNHDA, CDR2 SQIVND (reference sequence).

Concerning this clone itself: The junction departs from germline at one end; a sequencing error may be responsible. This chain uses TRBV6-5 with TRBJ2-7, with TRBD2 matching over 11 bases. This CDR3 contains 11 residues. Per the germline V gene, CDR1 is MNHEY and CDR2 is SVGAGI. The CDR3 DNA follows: TGTGCCAGCAGTATACTAGCGGGGGCCGACTTC. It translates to CASSILAGADF.

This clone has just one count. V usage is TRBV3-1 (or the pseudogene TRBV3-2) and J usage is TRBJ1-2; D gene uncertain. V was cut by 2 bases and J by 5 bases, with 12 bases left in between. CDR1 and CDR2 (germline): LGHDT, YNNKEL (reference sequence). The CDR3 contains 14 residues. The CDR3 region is CASSQFDLFYGYTF. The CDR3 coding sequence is TGTGCCAGCAGCCAATTCGACTTATTTTATGGCTACACCTTC.

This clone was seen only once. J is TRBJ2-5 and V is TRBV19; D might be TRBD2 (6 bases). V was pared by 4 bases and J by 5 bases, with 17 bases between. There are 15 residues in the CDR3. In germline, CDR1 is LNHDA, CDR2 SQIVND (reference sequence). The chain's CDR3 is CASSTARTTGETQYF. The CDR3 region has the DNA TGTGCCAGTAGTACTGCCAGGACTACGGGGGAGACCCAGTACTTC.

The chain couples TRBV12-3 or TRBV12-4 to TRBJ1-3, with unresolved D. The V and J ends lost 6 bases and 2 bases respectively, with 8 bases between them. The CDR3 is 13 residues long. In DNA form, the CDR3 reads TGTGCCAGCAGGAGTGGTGCTGGAAACACCATATATTTT. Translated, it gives CASRSGAGNTIYF.

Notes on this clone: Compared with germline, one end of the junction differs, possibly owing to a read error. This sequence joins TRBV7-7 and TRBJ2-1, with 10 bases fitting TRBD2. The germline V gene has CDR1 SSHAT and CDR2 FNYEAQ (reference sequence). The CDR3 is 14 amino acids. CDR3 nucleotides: TGTGCTAGCAGAACCCTAGCGGGAGAAAGGGAGCAGTTCTTC. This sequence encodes CASRTLAGEREQFF.

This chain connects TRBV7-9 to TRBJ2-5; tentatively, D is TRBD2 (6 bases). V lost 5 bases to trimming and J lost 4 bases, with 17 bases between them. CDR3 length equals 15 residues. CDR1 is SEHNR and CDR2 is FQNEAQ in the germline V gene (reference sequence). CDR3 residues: CASSHHSREGETQYF. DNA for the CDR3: TGTGCCAGCAGCCATCATTCGCGGGAAGGAGAGACCCAGTACTTC.

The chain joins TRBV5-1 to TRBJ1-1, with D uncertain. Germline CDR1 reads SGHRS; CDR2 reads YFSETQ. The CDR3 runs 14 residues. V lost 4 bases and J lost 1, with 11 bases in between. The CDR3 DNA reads TGCGCCAGCAGCCCCGGGGAGACGAACACTGAAGCTTTCTTT. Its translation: CASSPGETNTEAFF.